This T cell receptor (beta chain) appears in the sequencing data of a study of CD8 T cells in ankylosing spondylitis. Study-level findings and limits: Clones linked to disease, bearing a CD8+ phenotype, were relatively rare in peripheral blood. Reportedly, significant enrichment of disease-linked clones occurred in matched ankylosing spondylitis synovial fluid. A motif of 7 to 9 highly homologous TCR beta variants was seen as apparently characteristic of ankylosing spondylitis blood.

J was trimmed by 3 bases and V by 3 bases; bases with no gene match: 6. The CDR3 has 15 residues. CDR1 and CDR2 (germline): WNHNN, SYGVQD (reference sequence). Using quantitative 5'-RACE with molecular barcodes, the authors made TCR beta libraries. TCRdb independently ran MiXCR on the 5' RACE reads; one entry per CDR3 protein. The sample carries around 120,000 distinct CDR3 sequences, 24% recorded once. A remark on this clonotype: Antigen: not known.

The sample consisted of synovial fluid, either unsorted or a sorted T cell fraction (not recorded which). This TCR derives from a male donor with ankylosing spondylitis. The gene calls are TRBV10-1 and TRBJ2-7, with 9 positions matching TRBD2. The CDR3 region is CASSEALAGFYEQYF. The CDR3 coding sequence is TGCGCCAGCAGTGAAGCGCTAGCGGGATTCTACGAGCAGTACTTC.